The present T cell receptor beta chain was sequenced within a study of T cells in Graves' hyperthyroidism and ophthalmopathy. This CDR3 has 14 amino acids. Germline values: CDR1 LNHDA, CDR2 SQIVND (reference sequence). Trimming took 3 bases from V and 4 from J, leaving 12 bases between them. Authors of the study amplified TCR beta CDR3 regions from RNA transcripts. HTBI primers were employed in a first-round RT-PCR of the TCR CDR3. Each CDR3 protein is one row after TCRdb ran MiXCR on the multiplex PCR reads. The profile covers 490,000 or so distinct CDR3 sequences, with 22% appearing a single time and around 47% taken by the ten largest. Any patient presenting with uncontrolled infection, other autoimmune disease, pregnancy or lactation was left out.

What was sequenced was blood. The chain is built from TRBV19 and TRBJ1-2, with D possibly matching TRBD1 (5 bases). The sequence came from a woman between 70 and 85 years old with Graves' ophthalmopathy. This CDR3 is CASSMDDRAYGYTF. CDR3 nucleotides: TGTGCCAGTAGTATGGATGACAGAGCCTATGGCTACACCTTC.